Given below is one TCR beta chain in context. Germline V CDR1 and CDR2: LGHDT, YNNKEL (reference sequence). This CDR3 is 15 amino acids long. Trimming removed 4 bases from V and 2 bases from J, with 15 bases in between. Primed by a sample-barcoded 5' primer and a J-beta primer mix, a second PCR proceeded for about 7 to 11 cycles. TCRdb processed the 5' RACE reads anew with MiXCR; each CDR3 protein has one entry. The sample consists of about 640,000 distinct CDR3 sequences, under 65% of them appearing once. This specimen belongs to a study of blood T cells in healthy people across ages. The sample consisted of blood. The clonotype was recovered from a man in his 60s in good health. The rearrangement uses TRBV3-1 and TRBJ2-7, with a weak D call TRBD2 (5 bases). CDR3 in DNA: TGTGCCAGCAGCCTTCGTGAGGGCGGCGCCTACGAGCAGTACTTC. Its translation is CASSLREGGAYEQYF.